Presented here are 28 T cell receptor beta chains from one specimen sequenced in a study of cytomegalovirus exposure and HLA in healthy donors. The primer mix had 60 Vbeta and 13 Jbeta primers. Assay: immunoSEQ multiplex PCR; the TCRdb copy retains only in-frame clones and omits some. This table has about 100,000 clones, around 80% appearing once. The sequencing sample was made of PBMCs. These receptors were obtained from a female donor in good health and CMV-seropositive.

The chain uses TRBV30 and TRBJ1-4; 7 nucleotides align to TRBD1. Trimming at V came to 2 bases and at J to 3 bases, leaving 6 bases not matched to a gene. CDR3 length equals 15 residues. The germline CDR1 and CDR2 sequences are GTSNPN and SVGIG (reference sequence). The DNA of the CDR3 is TGTGCCTGGAGTACCGACAGGGTGGCTAATGAAAAACTGTTTTTT. It specifies CAWSTDRVANEKLFF.

The rearrangement links TRBV30 to TRBJ2-3; 8 bases fit TRBD2. From germline, CDR1 is GTSNPN and CDR2 SVGIG (reference sequence). The V gene end was trimmed by 1 base and the J gene end by 2 bases; junction bases not matched to a gene: 11. This CDR3 has 17 residues. The CDR3, as DNA: TGTGCCTGGAGTGCTCCCTCCCGGGGGGGATTCACAGATACGCAGTATTTT. It specifies CAWSAPSRGGFTDTQYF.

This chain uses TRBV4-3 with TRBJ2-5, with 7 bases that match TRBD1. From germline, CDR1 is LGHNA and CDR2 YSLEER. Germline trimming cut 1 base from V and 6 bases from J; bases unmatched to any gene: 17. CDR3 length: 18 residues. The CDR3 here is CASSQVAQGERKPKTQYF. The CDR3 nucleotides read TGCGCCAGCAGCCAAGTTGCGCAGGGGGAGCGGAAACCAAAGACCCAGTACTTC.

The chain recombines TRBV18 with TRBJ1-1; no reliable D call. The germline V gene has CDR1 KGHSH and CDR2 LQKENI. The V gene lost 5 bases and the J gene lost 5 bases, with 21 bases spanning the gap. The CDR3 loop spans 16 amino acids. In DNA form, the CDR3 reads TGTGCCAGCTCATCCTCAACCGGGAAGGCGAGGACTGAAGCTTTCTTT. Encoded protein: CASSSSTGKARTEAFF.

V gene TRBV2 combines with J gene TRBJ2-7; D uncertain. V was cut by 5 bases and J by 4 bases, with 6 bases left in between. Looked up from germline, CDR1 is SNHLY and CDR2 is FYNNEI. The CDR3 contains 11 residues. The CDR3 is CASSLLYEQYF. The CDR3 nucleotides read TGTGCCAGCAGTCTACTTTACGAGCAGTACTTC.

V gene TRBV19 combines with J gene TRBJ2-2; TRBD2 agrees at 7 bases. The germline V gene encodes CDR1 LNHDA and CDR2 SQIVND (reference sequence). Germline trimming cut 7 bases from V and 0 bases from J; bases unmatched to any gene: 2. CDR3 length equals 14 residues. CDR3 nucleotide sequence: TGTGCCAGTACGGGAGGCCCGAACACCGGGGAGCTGTTTTTT. It specifies CASTGGPNTGELFF.

The CDR3 nucleotides are TGTGCCAGCAGCTATACAGGGTGGAGCTCCTATAATTCACCCCTCCACTTT. This encodes CASSYTGWSSYNSPLHF. The V call is TRBV7-9, the J call TRBJ1-6, with TRBD1 as a possible D gene (6 bases). The CDR3 contains 17 residues. Per germline, CDR1 SEHNR and CDR2 FQNEAQ (reference sequence). V was shortened by 4 bases and J by 0 bases, with 13 bases between the two germline ends.

The gene calls are TRBV11-2 and TRBJ2-5, with 10 bases that match TRBD2. The CDR3 sequence is 15 residues long. Germline V gene data show CDR1 as SGHAT and CDR2 as FQNNGV. With V trimmed by 3 bases and J by 4 bases, 5 bases remained unmatched. The CDR3 DNA reads as TGTGCCAGCAGCTTGTTAGCGGGGGGAGGAGAGACCCAGTACTTC. The encoded protein is CASSLLAGGGETQYF.

The chain employs TRBV5-1 and TRBJ2-3; the match to TRBD2 covers 16 bases. CDR1 SGHRS and CDR2 YFSETQ come from the germline V gene. The CDR3 sequence is 17 residues long. The J segment lost 6 bases and the V segment lost 4 bases, leaving 8 bases of the junction unmatched. The CDR3 sequence is CASSPGLAGGPSDTQYF. The CDR3 nucleotides are TGCGCCAGCAGCCCGGGACTAGCGGGAGGGCCATCGGATACGCAGTATTTT.

The gene calls are TRBV27 and TRBJ2-1; 8 bases are shared with TRBD2. The length of the CDR3 is 14 residues. V trimming: 6 bases; J trimming: 4 bases; junction bases outside the gene matches: 5. Germline loops: CDR1 MNHEY, CDR2 SMNVEV (reference sequence). The CDR3 spells CASRELAAYNEQFF. CDR3 DNA sequence: TGTGCCAGCAGGGAACTAGCGGCTTACAATGAGCAGTTCTTC.

The V and J genes are TRBV27 and TRBJ1-5, with 9 positions matching TRBD1. Germline V gene lookup returns CDR1 MNHEY and CDR2 SMNVEV (reference sequence). V lost 4 bases, J lost 7 bases, and 11 bases stayed unmatched. The CDR3 is made up of 16 amino acids. The CDR3 DNA follows: TGTGCCAGCAGTTCTTTATCCGGGACAGGGAACCAGCCCCAGCATTTT. Translated: CASSSLSGTGNQPQHF.

The chain has TRBV29-1 and TRBJ2-2; 13 bases agree with TRBD2. Germline-derived CDR1 and CDR2 are SQVTM and ANQGSEA. The V segment lost 7 bases and the J segment 0 bases; nucleotides outside the gene matches: 14. CDR3 size: 19 residues. CDR3 amino acids: CSDRRDPTSGRANTGELFF. For the CDR3, the DNA is TGCAGCGACCGCCGAGATCCTACTAGCGGGAGGGCGAACACCGGGGAGCTGTTTTTT.

Worth noting for this clone: One end of the junction fails to match germline, which may point to a read error. The rearrangement joins TRBV10-2 to TRBJ2-4; D remains ambiguous. This CDR3 is built from 14 residues. Looked up from germline, CDR1 is WSHSY and CDR2 is SAAADI. The CDR3 spells CASSAAAAKNSQYF. In nucleotides, the CDR3 is TGCGCCAGCAGTGCGGCAGCAGCCAAAAACAGTCAGTACTTC.

The chain links TRBV27 to TRBJ1-2, with 9 bases aligning to TRBD1. Germline lookup yields CDR1 MNHEY and CDR2 SMNVEV (reference sequence). This CDR3 is built from 14 residues. The V segment lost 1 base and the J segment 7 bases; nucleotides outside the gene matches: 4. As DNA, the CDR3 is TGTGCCAGCAGTTTATGGGGACAGGGCGGTGGCTACACCTTC. Amino acids: CASSLWGQGGGYTF.

This clone was seen only a few times. This sequence joins TRBV2 and TRBJ1-5, with D maybe TRBD1 (5 bases). CDR1 SNHLY and CDR2 FYNNEI come from the germline V gene. There are 14 residues in the CDR3. Trimming cost V 6 bases and J 3 bases, with 12 bases left between them. Here the CDR3 reads CASRGDFPNQPQHF. CDR3 bases: TGTGCCAGCAGGGGGGACTTCCCCAATCAGCCCCAGCATTTT.

The chain has TRBV6-6 and TRBJ2-4; no firm D call. This CDR3 is built from 15 residues. Trimming took off 7 bases at V and 0 bases at J, with 13 bases between the two ends. Germline CDR1 is MNHNY and CDR2 is SVGAGI (reference sequence). CDR3 sequence reads: CASISQTLAKNIQYF. The DNA for the CDR3 is TGTGCCAGCATAAGTCAGACTCTAGCCAAAAACATTCAGTACTTC.

In this sample, this clone turned up a few times. V and J are TRBV19 and TRBJ2-6; 7 bases fit TRBD1. The CDR3 runs to 15 residues. Trimming removed 4 bases from V and 2 bases from J; junction bases left unmatched: 2. Germline V CDR1 and CDR2: LNHDA, SQIVND (reference sequence). CDR3 loop: CASSTDRAGANVLTF. CDR3 nucleotides: TGTGCCAGTAGTACAGACAGGGCTGGGGCCAACGTCCTGACTTTC.

V is TRBV10-1 and J is TRBJ2-7; 9 bases agree with TRBD2. CDR1 is WNHNN and CDR2 is SYGVQD in the germline V gene (reference sequence). Losses at the gene ends were 4 bases for V and 2 bases for J; bases not matched to a gene: 3. This CDR3 has 14 residues. The CDR3 DNA follows: TGCGCCAGCAGTGCTGCGGGGGGGCCCTACGAGCAGTACTTC. Translated, it gives CASSAAGGPYEQYF.

This chain joins TRBV18 and TRBJ2-2; perhaps TRBD2 as D (5 bases). The CDR3 totals 16 residues. With 0 bases removed from V and 2 bases from J, the gap between germline ends came to 10 bases. CDR1 and CDR2 from the germline V gene are KGHSH and LQKENI. CDR3 protein: CASSPPSVRNTGELFF. DNA for the CDR3: TGTGCCAGCTCACCACCTAGCGTTAGAAACACCGGGGAGCTGTTTTTT.

V gene TRBV4-2 combines with J gene TRBJ1-4, with D possibly TRBD1 on 6 matching bases. This CDR3 region has 19 residues. Trimming shortened V by 1 base and J by 0 bases, and 18 bases separated the two germline ends. Germline CDR1 is LGHNA and CDR2 is YNFKEQ. The CDR3 is CASSQAVLDRVATNEKLFF. CDR3 DNA sequence: TGTGCCAGCAGCCAAGCCGTTTTGGACAGAGTTGCAACTAATGAAAAACTGTTTTTT.

This chain connects TRBV4-3 to TRBJ2-7; possibly TRBD1 for D (5 bases). CDR1 is LGHNA and CDR2 is YSLEER in the germline V gene. The CDR3 is made up of 16 amino acids. V was pared by 0 bases and J by 5 bases, with 17 bases between. CDR3: CASSQDVAQGRDEQYF. Here the CDR3 DNA reads TGCGCCAGCAGCCAAGATGTGGCCCAAGGCAGGGACGAGCAGTACTTC.

The CDR3 reads CSVQIPSYNEQFF. CDR3 in DNA: TGCAGCGTTCAGATTCCCTCCTACAATGAGCAGTTCTTC. This chain joins TRBV29-1 and TRBJ2-1; no firm D call. Germline loops: CDR1 SQVTM, CDR2 ANQGSEA. The CDR3 has 13 amino acids. V lost 5 bases to trimming and J lost 0 bases, with 8 bases between them.

This clone is a singleton in its sample. J is TRBJ2-3 and V is TRBV5-1; a possible D gene is TRBD1 (6 bases). CDR1 is SGHRS and CDR2 is YFSETQ in the germline V gene. The germline V and J ends were trimmed by 0 bases and 5 bases, with 16 bases remaining between them. The length of the CDR3 is 16 residues. The DNA of the CDR3 is TGCGCCAGCAGCTTGGTCGTAGGGGGATCGGGAGATACGCAGTATTTT. Protein sequence: CASSLVVGGSGDTQYF.

J is TRBJ2-7 and V is TRBV7-2; TRBD1 matches 8 bases. After removal of 5 bases from V and 4 bases from J, the junction contained 19 bases not matched to a gene. Looked up from germline, CDR1 is SGHTA and CDR2 is FQGNSA. The length of the CDR3 is 18 residues. CDR3 in amino acids: CASSRARQGFSPLYEQYF. The CDR3 DNA reads TGTGCCAGCAGCCGCGCCCGACAGGGGTTTAGTCCTCTTTACGAGCAGTACTTC.

The V gene is TRBV4-3, the J gene TRBJ2-3; a weak D match, TRBD1 (5 bases). This CDR3 region has 17 residues. Germline values: CDR1 LGHNA, CDR2 YSLEER. V was trimmed by 1 base and J by 0 bases, leaving 14 bases between them. Here the CDR3 reads CASSQGPPGKSTDTQYF. CDR3 in DNA: TGCGCCAGCAGCCAAGGGCCCCCAGGGAAAAGCACAGATACGCAGTATTTT.

The gene calls are TRBV4-3 and TRBJ2-7, with TRBD1 identical over 10 bases. CDR3 length: 15 residues. The J segment lost 6 bases and the V segment lost 4 bases, leaving 9 bases of the junction unmatched. Germline CDR1 and CDR2: LGHNA and YSLEER. This CDR3 reads CASSLSPGQGTEQYF. CDR3 nucleotide sequence: TGCGCCAGCAGCCTCAGCCCGGGACAGGGGACCGAGCAGTACTTC.

The V gene is TRBV5-1, the J gene TRBJ2-2; 7 nucleotides agree with TRBD1. This CDR3 is 15 amino acids long. V trimming: 4 bases; J trimming: 4 bases; junction bases outside the gene matches: 7. CDR1 and CDR2 from the germline V gene are SGHRS and YFSETQ. The CDR3 nucleotides read TGCGCCAGCAGCGCCGGGACAGCTTTCACCGGGGAGCTGTTTTTT. This codes for CASSAGTAFTGELFF.

This clone was counted between two and nine times. The DNA of the CDR3 is TGCAGCGTTGAAAGAACAGGGACGAACATTCAGTACTTC. Translation: CSVERTGTNIQYF. The rearrangement joins TRBV29-1 to TRBJ2-4; a possible D gene is TRBD1 (6 bases). This CDR3 has 13 residues. Germline CDR1 and CDR2: SQVTM and ANQGSEA. Trimming cost V 2 bases and J 7 bases, with 12 bases left between them.